These 19 T cell receptor beta chains came from one sample sequenced in a study of cytomegalovirus exposure and HLA in healthy donors. Both 60 Vbeta primers and 13 Jbeta primers went into the PCR. Sequenced by immunoSEQ multiplex PCR; TCRdb stores in-frame clones only, minus some. This repertoire shows roughly 160,000 clones, roughly 77% found once; its top ten account for 1%. The sequenced material came from PBMCs. All receptors derive from a woman aged 45-65 years in good health and CMV-seropositive.

This chain joins TRBV14 and TRBJ2-4; D is perhaps TRBD2 (6 bases). The CDR3 loop spans 15 amino acids. V lost 2 bases and J 3 bases, leaving 11 bases between the germline ends. Looked up from germline, CDR1 is SGHDN and CDR2 is FVKESK. This CDR3 reads CASSQTRGNKNIQYF. The CDR3 bases are TGTGCCAGCAGCCAAACCCGGGGGAACAAAAACATTCAGTACTTC.

J is TRBJ2-3 and V is TRBV5-1, with 7 bases matching TRBD2. This CDR3 has 15 amino acids. Germline lookup yields CDR1 SGHRS and CDR2 YFSETQ. V gave up 0 bases and J gave up 0 bases; unmatched junction bases: 1. CDR3 nucleotide sequence: TGCGCCAGCAGCTTGGAACTAGCGAGCACAGATACGCAGTATTTT. Translated: CASSLELASTDTQYF.

This clone has only a few counts. This rearrangement joins TRBV7-2 to TRBJ1-5; D remains ambiguous. CDR1 and CDR2 from the germline V gene are SGHTA and FQGNSA. This CDR3 comprises 13 residues. Trimming removed 5 bases at V and 5 bases at J, with 10 bases between. The CDR3: CASSQNRYQPQHF. CDR3 bases: TGTGCCAGCAGCCAAAACAGATATCAGCCCCAGCATTTT.

This chain links TRBV2 with TRBJ1-4; D may be TRBD1 (6 bases). This CDR3 contains 16 residues. Germline CDR1 is SNHLY and CDR2 is FYNNEI. Between the trimmed V and J ends, which lost 4 bases and 8 bases, there was a span of 20 bases. In DNA, the CDR3 is TGTGCCAGCAGTGTAGGGACACTAGGCGTCGGGGAAAAACTGTTTTTT. It translates to CASSVGTLGVGEKLFF.

The chain uses TRBV6-6 and TRBJ1-2; no clear D gene. CDR1 and CDR2 (germline): MNHNY, SVGAGI (reference sequence). The CDR3 is made up of 11 amino acids. Trimming took 5 bases from V and 8 from J, leaving 9 bases between them. Written as DNA, the CDR3 is TGTGCCAGCAGTAACTACCGGGGCTACACCTTC. It encodes CASSNYRGYTF.

This sequence joins TRBV5-1 and TRBJ1-1; D possibly corresponds to TRBD1 (6 bases). The CDR3 loop spans 15 amino acids. Germline V lookup: CDR1 SGHRS, CDR2 YFSETQ. The germline V and J ends were trimmed by 3 bases and 0 bases, with 12 bases remaining between them. The CDR3 reads CASSYETGMNTEAFF. CDR3 bases: TGCGCCAGCAGCTATGAGACAGGTATGAACACTGAAGCTTTCTTT.

J is TRBJ2-2 and V is TRBV6-6, with TRBD1 as a possible D gene (5 bases). The ends were cut back, 4 bases at V and 3 bases at J, with 15 bases in the middle. Germline CDR1 is MNHNY and CDR2 is SVGAGI (reference sequence). CDR3 length: 16 amino acids. CDR3 protein: CASSFVGQKYTGELFF. CDR3 coding DNA: TGTGCCAGCAGTTTTGTGGGGCAAAAATACACCGGGGAGCTGTTTTTT.

The chain has TRBV4-3 and TRBJ1-2, with TRBD1 matching 10 bases. V shed 2 bases, J shed 0 bases, and the junction held 3 bases outside the gene matches. The CDR3 covers 16 residues. Germline-derived CDR1 and CDR2 are LGHNA and YSLEER. CDR3 sequence: CASSQRGTGANYGYTF. The CDR3 DNA is TGCGCCAGCAGCCAACGGGGGACAGGGGCTAACTATGGCTACACCTTC.

The chain couples TRBV11-2 to TRBJ1-3; D may be TRBD1 (6 bases). The V gene lost 4 bases and the J gene lost 1 base, with 23 bases spanning the gap. Germline CDR1 is SGHAT and CDR2 is FQNNGV. This CDR3 contains 19 residues. The CDR3 here is CASSYFGPPGAFSGNTIYF. The CDR3, as DNA: TGTGCCAGCAGCTATTTTGGACCTCCAGGGGCCTTTTCTGGAAACACCATATATTTT.

This clone was recorded a few times. CDR3 sequence reads: CASTRGTESGYTF. The DNA of the CDR3 is TGTGCCAGCACCCGTGGGACAGAAAGTGGCTACACCTTC. This sequence joins TRBV9 and TRBJ1-2; 7 positions match TRBD1. Germline V gene lookup returns CDR1 SGDLS and CDR2 YYNGEE. J lost 7 bases, V lost 6 bases, and 9 bases had no gene match. This CDR3 spans 13 amino acids.

Remarks on this clone: Within the sample, other DNA sequences also encode this same CDR3. Written as DNA, the CDR3 is TGTGCCAGCAGTTCCCCAGGGGGCGGAACAGATACGCAGTATTTT. This codes for CASSSPGGGTDTQYF. V gene TRBV28 combines with J gene TRBJ2-3, with 8 bases that match TRBD1. From germline, CDR1 is MDHEN and CDR2 SYDVKM. Trimming at V came to 4 bases and at J to 3 bases, leaving 6 bases not matched to a gene. The CDR3 is made up of 15 amino acids.

The chain is built from TRBV7-3 and TRBJ2-2, with 8 bases aligning to TRBD2. Germline CDR1 and CDR2: SGHTA and FQGTGA. The CDR3 runs 15 residues. With V trimmed by 5 bases and J by 0 bases, 2 bases remained unmatched. CDR3 sequence reads: CASSTGLANTGELFF. The CDR3 nucleotides read TGTGCCAGCAGCACGGGACTAGCGAACACCGGGGAGCTGTTTTTT.

To note about this clone: Other DNA sequences in the same sample also yield this CDR3. The chain is built from TRBV7-2 and TRBJ2-3; 12 nucleotides agree with TRBD2. From germline, CDR1 is SGHTA and CDR2 FQGNSA. V trimming: 3 bases; J trimming: 1 base; junction bases outside the gene matches: 2. The CDR3 is 16 residues long. The CDR3 region has the DNA TGTGCCAGCAGCTTGAGGACTAGCGGGGGCACAGATACGCAGTATTTT. Its protein product is CASSLRTSGGTDTQYF.

The DNA for the CDR3 is TGTGCCAGCAGTTATAATAAAATCTATGGCTACACCTTC. Its protein is CASSYNKIYGYTF. The rearrangement uses TRBV6-5 and TRBJ1-2; D is uncertain. CDR3 length: 13 amino acids. Germline assignment: CDR1 MNHEY and CDR2 SVGAGI. V was pared by 3 bases and J by 4 bases, with 9 bases between.

The chain links TRBV19 to TRBJ1-3, with D unclear. Germline CDR1 is LNHDA and CDR2 is SQIVND (reference sequence). Trimming took 3 bases from V and 2 from J, leaving 8 bases between them. The CDR3 is made up of 14 amino acids. CDR3 sequence: CASSMSGTGNTIYF. CDR3 nucleotides: TGTGCCAGTAGTATGTCCGGGACTGGAAACACCATATATTTT.

V and J are TRBV5-5 and TRBJ2-7; 12 positions agree with TRBD2. In germline, CDR1 is SGHKS, CDR2 YYEKEE (reference sequence). The CDR3 sequence is 15 residues long. V was pared by 0 bases and J by 12 bases, with 10 bases of the junction left unmatched. The CDR3 spells CASSLDRTSGISRYF. Written as DNA, the CDR3 is TGTGCCAGCAGCTTGGATCGGACTAGCGGGATCTCCCGGTACTTC. Filled out from reference TRBV5-5 and TRBJ2-7, the complete variable domain reads DAGVTQSPTHLIKTRGQQVTLRCSPISGHKSVSWYQQVLGQGPQFIFQYYEKEERGRGNFPDRFSARQFPNYSSELNVNALLLGDSALYLCASSLDRTSGISRYFGPGTRLTVT.

The rearrangement joins TRBV4-1 to TRBJ1-5; no reliable D call. V lost 4 bases to trimming and J lost 2 bases, with 12 bases between them. In germline, CDR1 is MGHRA, CDR2 YSYEKL. The CDR3 loop spans 15 amino acids. The CDR3 reads CASSPRAIGNQPQHF. The CDR3, as DNA: TGCGCCAGCAGCCCGAGGGCTATAGGCAATCAGCCCCAGCATTTT.

The chain uses TRBV4-2 and TRBJ2-1; TRBD2 aligns across 7 bases. CDR1 and CDR2 from the germline V gene are LGHNA and YNFKEQ. The ends lost 6 bases at V and 4 bases at J; junction bases unmatched: 6. The CDR3 covers 14 residues. The CDR3 loop is CASRRNGGYNEQFF. The CDR3 DNA sequence: TGTGCCAGCAGACGGAACGGGGGGTACAATGAGCAGTTCTTC.

V usage is TRBV15 and J usage is TRBJ2-3; 8 bases map to TRBD2. V was pared by 1 base and J by 1 base, with 4 bases of the junction left unmatched. Germline-derived CDR1 and CDR2 are LNHNV and YYDKDF (reference sequence). The CDR3 extends over 16 amino acids. Here the CDR3 reads CATSRGAGVGTDTQYF. In DNA form, the CDR3 reads TGTGCCACCAGCAGAGGAGCGGGAGTAGGCACAGATACGCAGTATTTT. The complete variable domain, with remaining parts taken from reference TRBV15 and TRBJ2-3, reads DAMVIQNPRYQVTQFGKPVTLSCSQTLNHNVMYWYQQKSSQAPKLLFHYYDKDFNNEADTPDNFQSRRPNTSFCFLDIRSPGLGDTAMYLCATSRGAGVGTDTQYFGPGTRLTVL.